A selection of T cell receptor beta chains follows, all from one sample in a study of low-dose radiotherapy and immunotherapy resistance in tumors. In TCRdb, the reads were re-called with MiXCR into one record per CDR3 protein. The top ten clones hold 5.5% to 8% of a sample with around 68,000 distinct CDR3 sequences, less than 30% of them seen once. The sample was PBMCs, taken before treatment. The receptors were gathered from a male donor with rectosigmoid adenocarcinoma. Each CDR3 is given with its conserved first and last residue. The D gene is left open where the match is weak. A row's size may be missing; if present it is once, few, many or a size class.

D gene: TRBD1; V gene: TRBV28; J gene: TRBJ2-7; clone size: many; CDR3 protein: CASSSPGTGVSNEQYF; CDR3 DNA: TGTGCCAGCAGTTCACCTGGGACAGGCGTTTCCAACGAGCAGTACTTC
D gene: .; V gene: TRBV9; J gene: TRBJ1-3; clone size: .; CDR3 protein: CASSSKEGSPIYF; CDR3 DNA: TGTGCCAGCAGCTCCAAGGAGGGGAGTCCCATATATTTT
D gene: .; V gene: TRBV6-1; J gene: TRBJ2-1; clone size: many; CDR3 protein: CASSEQPEGEQFF; CDR3 DNA: TGTGCCAGCAGTGAACAACCTGAGGGGGAGCAGTTCTTC
D gene: TRBD1; V gene: TRBV25-1; J gene: TRBJ2-2; clone size: many; CDR3 protein: CASSELDRDTGELFF; CDR3 DNA: TGTGCCAGCAGTGAACTCGACAGGGACACCGGGGAGCTGTTTTTT
D gene: .; V gene: TRBV6-2/TRBV6-3; J gene: TRBJ2-7; clone size: many; CDR3 protein: CASSYSFYGDSYEQYF; CDR3 DNA: TGTGCCAGCAGTTACTCCTTCTACGGGGACTCCTACGAGCAGTACTTC
D gene: TRBD1; V gene: TRBV6-2/TRBV6-3; J gene: TRBJ2-7; clone size: many; CDR3 protein: CASSSTAGTAPSYEQYF; CDR3 DNA: TGTGCCAGCAGTTCCACAGCCGGGACAGCCCCTTCCTACGAGCAGTACTTC
D gene: .; V gene: TRBV30; J gene: TRBJ2-7; clone size: many; CDR3 protein: CAWSPAGTYEQYF; CDR3 DNA: TGTGCCTGGAGCCCGGCTGGGACCTACGAGCAGTACTTC
D gene: .; V gene: TRBV20-1; J gene: TRBJ2-2; clone size: many; CDR3 protein: CSARSFGGNTGELFF; CDR3 DNA: TGCAGTGCTAGATCTTTTGGGGGAAACACCGGGGAGCTGTTTTTT
D gene: TRBD2; V gene: TRBV4-3; J gene: TRBJ2-1; clone size: many; CDR3 protein: CASSQTSGLGGLYNEQFF; CDR3 DNA: TGCGCCAGCAGCCAGACTAGCGGGCTTGGGGGACTCTACAATGAGCAGTTCTTC
D gene: .; V gene: TRBV14; J gene: TRBJ1-2; clone size: many; CDR3 protein: CASSQGGRAIGYTF; CDR3 DNA: TGTGCCAGCAGCCAAGGAGGCCGGGCGATCGGCTACACCTTC
D gene: .; V gene: TRBV12-3/TRBV12-4; J gene: TRBJ1-2; clone size: many; CDR3 protein: CATQRTGYGYTF; CDR3 DNA: TGTGCCACCCAGAGAACGGGCTATGGCTACACCTTC
D gene: .; V gene: TRBV7-2; J gene: TRBJ2-3; clone size: .; CDR3 protein: CASSLMSGPDTQYF; CDR3 DNA: TGTGCCAGCAGCTTAATGTCGGGACCGGATACGCAGTATTTT